Following are 4 T cell receptor beta chains from one sample sequenced in a study of control samples from healthy donors and cancer patients. Assay used: immunoSEQ multiplex PCR; TCRdb lists only in-frame clones, some missing. The sample yields 50,000 to 55,000 clones, about nine tenths seen once. The sequenced material came from PBMCs. The source is a man in his fifties or sixties with head and neck cancer.

This clone showed up just a few times. The chain carries TRBV28 and TRBJ2-7; a possible D gene is TRBD2 (6 bases). The CDR3 loop spans 14 amino acids. V shed 5 bases and J shed 5 bases, with 16 bases lying between them. Germline V gene lookup returns CDR1 MDHEN and CDR2 SYDVKM. The CDR3 here is CASSGGLPGDEQYF. The CDR3 DNA is TGTGCCAGCAGTGGGGGACTCCCGGGCGACGAGCAGTACTTC.

The V gene is TRBV2, the J gene TRBJ2-5; 11 bases are shared with TRBD1. Trimming took 7 bases from V and 5 from J; bases not matched to a gene: 9. Germline loops: CDR1 SNHLY, CDR2 FYNNEI. CDR3 length: 15 residues. Here the CDR3 DNA reads TGTGCCAGCAACCTGGTAGGACAGGGGGCTGAGACCCAGTACTTC. This gives the protein CASNLVGQGAETQYF.

The rearrangement uses TRBV5-1 and TRBJ1-4; D call uncertain. With 0 bases removed from V and 2 bases from J, the gap between germline ends came to 11 bases. Germline V gene sequence: CDR1 SGHRS, CDR2 YFSETQ. CDR3 length: 16 amino acids. The CDR3: CASSLASGGTNEKLFF. Written as DNA, the CDR3 is TGCGCCAGCAGCTTGGCGTCGGGTGGGACTAATGAAAAACTGTTTTTT.

The DNA of the CDR3 is TGTGCCAGCAGTTTAGAAATGAAATGGGACAGGGAGAACAACAATGAGCAGTTCTTC. This encodes CASSLEMKWDRENNNEQFF. The rearrangement joins TRBV28 to TRBJ2-1; TRBD1 matches 9 bases. The CDR3 contains 19 residues. Germline trimming cut 2 bases from V and 5 bases from J; bases unmatched to any gene: 16. Germline V CDR1 and CDR2: MDHEN, SYDVKM.